What follows describes a single T cell receptor (beta chain). This clonotype came up many times. This clone's antigen is unknown. Per-nucleotide qualities are absent, and no much larger clonotype sits a single base away. Per the publication, the time point label means: newly diagnosed GD, antithyroid drugs for less than 3 months. For both TCR sequencing and RNA sequencing, RNA was extracted from PBMCs in TRIzol. The diagnosis of Graves' disease was made according to American Thyroid Association guidelines. Patients were recruited from an endocrinology department in Xi'an, China. From each patient, about 9.7 milliliters of peripheral blood was collected into an EDTA anticoagulant tube. PBMCs were isolated by Ficoll Paque Plus density gradient separation without further T cell sorting. An Agilent 2100 Bioanalyzer and agarose gel were used to assess RNA quality, and a NanoDrop 2000 was used to measure RNA concentration.

The library was prepared using multiplex PCR. Sequencing instrument: Illumina HiSeq 4000. To build TCR beta libraries, CDR3 regions were amplified by Arm-PCR using iRepertoire HTBI primers. Before sequencing, the PCR products underwent gel purification. The published analysis was carried out like this. Gene usage analysis of CDR3 amino acid clonotypes relied on the 60 to 65 TRBV and 15 or so TRBJ segments identified across samples. Filtered high-quality paired reads were merged into contigs using COPE and FqMerger. BLAST was used to align contigs to IMGT TRBV, TRBD and TRBJ reference genes, with CDR3 defined following IMGT. Highly expanded clones were defined as clonotypes with a frequency above 0.1%. Shannon entropy was used to measure repertoire diversity, and the Gini coefficient was used to measure V-J evenness. Public clonotypes were defined as clonotypes shared by more than one individual. TCRdb reanalyzed the raw reads on its own, using fastp at Q25 for trimming and MiXCR for clone calling, and kept in-frame beta chains. Each CDR3 protein appears once, grouped with its most common genes and DNA. For this entry, the V and J calls and clone size follow TCRdb and not the study's own pipeline. The sample records 400,000 to 500,000 distinct CDR3 sequences, approximately 14% of which are singletons. In total, the top ten clones hold approximately 19% of the sample.

The data were obtained in a study of regulatory T cells in long-lasting Graves disease (TCRdb year 2021). Some background on the complete study: Newly diagnosed Graves' disease patients had taken antithyroid drugs for less than 3 months. A total of 35 or so samples underwent TCR sequencing: roughly 13 from persistent and approximately 20 from newly diagnosed Graves' disease patients. The study was registered as a clinical trial and conducted in China. Patients with persistent Graves' disease were compared with patients with newly diagnosed Graves' disease using TCR sequencing and RNA sequencing of peripheral blood.

Overall study outcomes, separate from this receptor: The authors acknowledged the small sample size as a limitation that may reduce accuracy. Persistent disease showed preferential use of TRBV28, TRBJ1-2 and TRBJ2-5, whereas newly diagnosed disease favored TRBV20-1 and TRBJ2-1. Peripheral blood alone was examined, since thyroid tissue, which constituted the primary lesion, could not be accessed. A larger number of public clonotypes was shared among persistent patients (approximately 3,000) than among newly diagnosed patients (approximately 930). Only the TCR beta chain was sequenced and analyzed. Compared with newly diagnosed patients, persistent Graves' disease patients had lower TCR Shannon entropy and fewer highly expanded clones, which suggests clonal expansion.

Ends trimmed: V by 4 bases, J by 3 bases; bases unmatched to a gene: 6. The CDR3 runs 14 residues from the cysteine to the phenylalanine. The kept DNA is CDR3 alone, 42 bases in frame from the first base. The germline V gene (reference sequence) gives CDR1 as LGHDT and CDR2 as YNNKEL. The same data also went into a second study, on T cells in Graves' hyperthyroidism and ophthalmopathy. As that second study puts it: Stable Graves' hyperthyroidism was defined as the absence of progression to ophthalmopathy over 18 months of follow-up. Hyperthyroidism patients were aged 18 to 65 years and newly diagnosed, with disease duration of less than 2 months. Any patient with an uncontrolled infection, another autoimmune disease, pregnancy or lactation was excluded. Clinical symptoms, serum thyroxine and TRAb, thyroid ultrasound, and orbital computed tomography formed the basis for the diagnoses. The first round of RT-PCR for the TCR CDR3 was performed with the HTBI primer set and the Qiagen OneStep RT-PCR kit. Most expanded thyroid clonotypes (frequency above 0.001) were also detected in blood, suggesting blood repertoires may reflect thyroid immune responses. A 13 V-J signature model separated ophthalmopathy from stable hyperthyroidism, with approximately 86% sensitivity and 81.08% specificity in cross-validation and 80%/75% in testing. In validation, the model predicted progression to ophthalmopathy a median of roughly 6.2 months before onset, with about 71% sensitivity and roughly 73% specificity. TCR V-J signatures able to tell the groups apart were searched for in a discovery cohort of 100 or so patients, of whom over 40 had Graves' ophthalmopathy and about 60 had stable Graves' hyperthyroidism. Prospective prediction of ophthalmopathy was tested in an independent validation cohort consisting of about 19 hyperthyroidism patients and 15 or so patients who later progressed to ophthalmopathy. The 75 to 100 discovery patients were divided at random into training and test sets in a 7:3 ratio. The study also compared thyroid tissue and blood T-cell repertoires from 6 or 7 Graves' hyperthyroidism patients. Following sampling, methimazole starting at 30 mg daily was given to hyperthyroidism patients, and high-dose intravenous methylprednisolone was given to ophthalmopathy patients. A second multiplex PCR round built the libraries, followed by size selection and purification. Libraries were sequenced paired-end with 100 bp reads on an Illumina HiSeq2000. SOAPnuke was used to process the raw data, with reads discarded if the reads contained adapters or uncalled bases, had a mean Phred below 15, or lacked an exact constant-primer or identifier match. High-quality paired reads were merged with COPE v1.2.5, and unique nucleotide sequences were defined as clonotypes. MiTCR v1.1 was used to align the clonotypes against IMGT TRBV, TRBD and TRBJ reference segments. Analysis was restricted to V-J combinations with a frequency above 0.0001, which covered about 99% of repertoires. The TCS score was defined as F50 (clonal expansion) divided by E x V (chaos), with BLOSUM62-based TCRdist calculated between CDR3 peptides within each V-J. Welch's t-statistics and random forest reduced some 510 V-J features to about 13, which were used in a naive Bayes classifier (R e1071). No statistical method was used to fix the sample size in advance, and group allocation was not hidden from the investigators. The paper describes TCR Vbeta CDR3 sequencing of more than 120 peripheral blood samples, made up of under 50 ophthalmopathy patients, approximately 76 hyperthyroidism patients and some 17 progressor patients.

The sequencing used peripheral blood mononuclear cells (PBMCs), collected at new diagnosis, from a patient treated with antithyroid drugs. The clonotype comes from a woman aged 50 to 60 with Graves disease. Donor details come from another sample of the same person, matched by shared clones. The chain employs TRBV3-1 and TRBJ2-7, and 7 junction bases match TRBD1. The nucleotides read TGTGCCAGCAGCCTTAGCCGGGACAGCTACGAGCAGTACTTC. It is translated as CASSLSRDSYEQYF.